The present T cell receptor (beta chain) was sequenced within a study of blood T cell repertoires in COVID-19. As for the study in general: Whether acute or convalescent, the COVID-19 samples came from the United States, Italy and Spain.

Per the study methods: Reference gene primer amplification gave estimated nucleated cell counts. Method: immunoSEQ multiplex PCR; TCRdb's copy keeps in-frame clones and lacks some. The D gene and trimming were derived from the DNA, and the V and J assignments and clone size from that table. The sample lists 270,000 or so clones, roughly 79% occurring once. The CDR3 is made up of 16 amino acids. Trimming took 6 bases from V and 4 from J; bases not matched to a gene: 6. CDR1 and CDR2 (germline): SGHVS, FNYEAQ. The source material was peripheral blood. The sequence came from a woman between 55 and 75 years old with active or convalescent COVID-19. The chain uses TRBV7-6 and TRBJ2-5, with 15 bases fitting TRBD2. The CDR3 protein is CASSSWTSGGAETQYF. DNA for the CDR3: TGTGCCAGCAGTTCGTGGACTAGCGGGGGGGCAGAGACCCAGTACTTC.